A single sample gave rise to the 29 T cell receptor beta chains below, sequenced in a study of blood T cell repertoires in COVID-19. Clones were read by immunoSEQ multiplex PCR, and TCRdb kept only the in-frame ones, dropping some. Of 200,000 to 300,000 clones in the sample, 88% were seen once. The sequencing input was peripheral blood. These receptors were obtained from a woman aged 40-49 years who had recovered from COVID-19.

This rearrangement joins TRBV7-2 to TRBJ2-3; 8 positions agree with TRBD2. The V gene's germline CDR1 is SGHTA and CDR2 FQGNSA. The CDR3 is made up of 15 amino acids. V shed 5 bases and J 1 base; nucleotides not matched to a gene: 5. DNA of the CDR3: TGTGCCAGCAGCCCCCCGGGACTAGGCACAGATACGCAGTATTTT. Residues: CASSPPGLGTDTQYF.

This chain joins TRBV28 and TRBJ1-5; a possible D gene is TRBD1 (5 bases). The germline gives CDR1 MDHEN, CDR2 SYDVKM. Trimming cost V 6 bases and J 5 bases, with 14 bases left between them. This CDR3 is built from 14 residues. The CDR3 bases are TGTGCCAGCAGAACGGGACTGAAGGATCAGCCCCAGCATTTT. Its protein product is CASRTGLKDQPQHF.

The gene calls are TRBV27 and TRBJ2-7; tentatively, D is TRBD1 (6 bases). With 7 bases removed from V and 5 bases from J, the gap between germline ends came to 21 bases. The CDR3 runs to 15 residues. CDR1 MNHEY and CDR2 SMNVEV come from the germline V gene (reference sequence). The CDR3 DNA reads TGTGCCAGCACCCGAACCAGGGGTTCGTCCCACGAGCAGTACTTC. Its translation: CASTRTRGSSHEQYF.

V gene TRBV6-2 or TRBV6-3 combines with J gene TRBJ2-7; 7 bases fit TRBD2. J was trimmed by 13 bases and V by 2 bases; bases with no gene match: 11. The CDR3 covers 13 residues. From germline, CDR1 is MNHEY and CDR2 SVGEGT. The CDR3 loop is CASSYGAAGVVYF. Written as DNA, the CDR3 is TGTGCCAGCAGTTACGGCGCGGCGGGAGTGGTTTACTTC.

The V gene is TRBV7-3, the J gene TRBJ1-5; the D is unclear. V lost 9 bases to trimming and J lost 5 bases, with 5 bases between them. In germline, CDR1 is SGHTA, CDR2 FQGTGA. CDR3 length equals 10 residues. CDR3 residues: CARRDQPQHF. CDR3 nucleotide sequence: TGTGCCAGGAGAGATCAGCCCCAGCATTTT.

Only one count was recorded for this clone. This chain uses TRBV6-2 or TRBV6-3 with TRBJ2-3; 7 bases align to TRBD2. V dropped 4 bases and J dropped 1; count of bases not matched to a gene: 8. CDR1 is MNHEY, CDR2 SVGEGT, per germline. The CDR3 runs 16 residues. This CDR3 is CASSSGWSGGTDTQYF. CDR3 nucleotide sequence: TGTGCCAGCAGTTCCGGGTGGAGCGGGGGCACAGATACGCAGTATTTT.

The V call is TRBV7-6, the J call TRBJ1-2, with D perhaps TRBD1 (6 bases). Trimming took off 5 bases at V and 6 bases at J, with 13 bases between the two ends. The CDR3 loop spans 13 amino acids. Per germline, CDR1 SGHVS and CDR2 FNYEAQ. CDR3: CASSPRTVNGYTF. CDR3 DNA: TGTGCCAGCAGCCCCCGGACAGTGAATGGCTACACCTTC.

V is TRBV6-2 or TRBV6-3 and J is TRBJ2-2, with 12 bases lining up with TRBD1. J was trimmed by 3 bases and V by 6 bases; bases with no gene match: 11. Germline CDR1 is MNHEY and CDR2 is SVGEGT. The CDR3 has 18 residues. The CDR3, as DNA: TGTGCCAGCAGCCCCCGGGACAGGGGGCGCGGGGACACCGGGGAGCTGTTTTTT. It is translated as CASSPRDRGRGDTGELFF.

The gene calls are TRBV7-6 and TRBJ1-3, with 9 bases aligning to TRBD1. The CDR3 runs 18 residues. Germline CDR1 and CDR2: SGHVS and FNYEAQ. The junction had 11 bases not matched to a gene; V was cut back by 2 bases and J by 3 bases. CDR3 DNA: TGTGCCAGCAGCTTACAGCCCCCATTGACAGGGGGTGGAAACACCATATATTTT. Residues: CASSLQPPLTGGGNTIYF.

The chain is built from TRBV12-5 and TRBJ2-3; perhaps TRBD2 as D (6 bases). CDR3 size: 15 residues. CDR1 and CDR2 (germline): LGHNT, FRNRAP. V lost 2 bases, J lost 3 bases, and 12 bases lay in between. In DNA form, the CDR3 reads TGTGCTAGTGGTTTGCGAGGCGGGGCTACAGATACGCAGTATTTT. It encodes CASGLRGGATDTQYF.

This chain connects TRBV5-8 to TRBJ1-1; a weak D match, TRBD1 (6 bases). CDR3 length: 15 residues. Germline-derived CDR1 and CDR2 are SGHTS and YDEGEE. The germline V and J ends were trimmed by 5 bases and 5 bases, with 19 bases remaining between them. The CDR3, as DNA: TGTGCCAGCAGACTCACAGGGTTGGGGACGACTGAAGCTTTCTTT. This codes for CASRLTGLGTTEAFF. Combining the CDR3 with reference TRBV5-8 and TRBJ1-1 gives the whole variable domain EAGVTQSPTHLIKTRGQQATLRCSPISGHTSVYWYQQALGLGLQFLLWYDEGEERNRGNFPPRFSGRQFPNYSSELNVNALELEDSALYLCASRLTGLGTTEAFFGQGTRLTVV.

V is TRBV13 and J is TRBJ1-4, with D uncertain. Germline-derived CDR1 and CDR2 are PRHDT and FYEKMQ (reference sequence). This CDR3 spans 16 amino acids. The V end was cut by 0 bases, the J end by 1 base, with 9 bases between. As DNA, the CDR3 is TGTGCCAGCAGCTTAGGCCTTTCCGGAACTAATGAAAAACTGTTTTTT. It yields the protein CASSLGLSGTNEKLFF.

This clone appeared once. The chain couples TRBV5-1 to TRBJ2-3; D is perhaps TRBD2 (6 bases). Germline V CDR1 and CDR2: SGHRS, YFSETQ. The CDR3 extends over 14 amino acids. The V end was cut by 7 bases, the J end by 0 bases, with 12 bases between. The CDR3 reads CASWRGGSTDTQYF. CDR3 nucleotides: TGCGCCAGCTGGCGTGGGGGGAGCACAGATACGCAGTATTTT. The full variable domain, its missing parts supplied by reference TRBV5-1 and TRBJ2-3, is KAGVTQTPRYLIKTRGQQVTLSCSPISGHRSVSWYQQTPGQGLQFLFEYFSETQRNKGNFPGRFSGRQFSNSRSEMNVSTLELGDSALYLCASWRGGSTDTQYFGPGTRLTVL.

This chain joins TRBV6-1 and TRBJ2-5; 7 bases agree with TRBD1. This CDR3 has 13 amino acids. V lost 6 bases, J lost 8 bases, and 9 bases stayed unmatched. Germline V lookup: CDR1 MNHNS, CDR2 SASEGT. The CDR3, as DNA: TGTGCCAGCAGCAACTGGGACAGCTCAACCCAGTACTTC. This gives the protein CASSNWDSSTQYF.

This chain uses TRBV15 with TRBJ1-1, with D tentatively TRBD1 (6 bases). V was trimmed by 5 bases and J by 1 base, leaving 14 bases between them. The CDR3 extends over 15 amino acids. Germline values: CDR1 LNHNV, CDR2 YYDKDF (reference sequence). In DNA form, the CDR3 reads TGTGCCACCAGCCGACCGGACAGCCAGAACACTGAAGCTTTCTTT. It encodes CATSRPDSQNTEAFF.

The rearrangement links TRBV5-1 to TRBJ2-7; TRBD2 agrees at 7 bases. Germline lookup yields CDR1 SGHRS and CDR2 YFSETQ. V shed 6 bases and J 5 bases; nucleotides not matched to a gene: 11. The CDR3 runs to 14 residues. Here the CDR3 DNA reads TGCGCCAGCACCCGTCTACTAGCGACTGACGAGCAGTACTTC. Its translation: CASTRLLATDEQYF.

J is TRBJ2-7 and V is TRBV5-1; 14 positions match TRBD2. The germline gives CDR1 SGHRS, CDR2 YFSETQ. This CDR3 spans 16 amino acids. The junction had 7 bases not matched to a gene; V was cut back by 4 bases and J by 4 bases. The CDR3: CASSTGTSGSRYEQYF. The CDR3 coding sequence is TGCGCCAGCAGCACGGGGACTAGCGGGAGTCGGTACGAGCAGTACTTC.

This clone was seen once. The genes are TRBV7-2 and TRBJ1-3; possible D gene TRBD1, 5 bases. Germline CDR1 and CDR2: SGHTA and FQGNSA. V lost 5 bases and J lost 3, with 11 bases in between. This CDR3 is 14 amino acids long. The CDR3 loop reads CASSIWGSGNTIYF. For the CDR3, the DNA is TGTGCCAGCAGCATATGGGGCAGTGGAAACACCATATATTTT.

This chain connects TRBV2 to TRBJ1-1; TRBD1 matches 8 bases. Germline CDR1 reads SNHLY; CDR2 reads FYNNEI. The CDR3 runs to 14 residues. V shed 6 bases and J 5 bases; nucleotides not matched to a gene: 8. In DNA, the CDR3 is TGTGCCAGCAGGCCGGACAGGGTAGGAACTGAAGCTTTCTTT. Protein sequence: CASRPDRVGTEAFF.

V gene TRBV6-1 combines with J gene TRBJ2-7; unclear D gene. The CDR3 has 13 amino acids. CDR1 MNHNS and CDR2 SASEGT come from the germline V gene. Trimming pared 0 bases from V and 6 bases from J, leaving 9 bases between. CDR3 amino acids: CASSEARPAEQYV. As DNA, the CDR3 is TGTGCCAGCAGTGAAGCGCGCCCTGCCGAGCAGTACGTC.

The rearrangement links TRBV19 to TRBJ1-1; the D is unclear. The V end lost 6 bases, the J end lost 6 bases, and 17 bases lay between the germline ends. Per germline, CDR1 LNHDA and CDR2 SQIVND (reference sequence). CDR3 length: 14 residues. The CDR3 DNA follows: TGTGCCAGTAGCCCCCCCCGGGTGGTAGCTGAAGCTTTCTTT. Translating it yields CASSPPRVVAEAFF.

V gene TRBV29-1 combines with J gene TRBJ2-7; a weak D match, TRBD2 (6 bases). V was pared by 4 bases and J by 3 bases, with 10 bases between. Germline CDR1 is SQVTM and CDR2 is ANQGSEA. The CDR3 is 12 amino acids. The chain's CDR3 is CSVAARDYEQYF. The CDR3 DNA reads TGCAGCGTTGCCGCGCGGGACTACGAGCAGTACTTC.

This chain connects TRBV15 to TRBJ2-1; 8 bases match TRBD2. The junction had 8 bases not matched to a gene; V was cut back by 0 bases and J by 7 bases. This CDR3 has 16 residues. Germline V gene data show CDR1 as LNHNV and CDR2 as YYDKDF (reference sequence). CDR3 region: CATSRDVLAGRNEQFF. The DNA for the CDR3 is TGTGCCACCAGCAGAGATGTGCTAGCGGGTCGTAATGAGCAGTTCTTC.

J is TRBJ2-3 and V is TRBV4-1; 10 nucleotides line up with TRBD2. V lost 0 bases to trimming and J lost 5 bases; unmatched junction nucleotides: 14. This CDR3 is 19 amino acids long. Looked up from germline, CDR1 is MGHRA and CDR2 is YSYEKL. The DNA of the CDR3 is TGCGCCAGCAGCCAAGATTCCCCAGCCCTAGCGGGAGTGGTAGATACGCAGTATTTT. This gives the protein CASSQDSPALAGVVDTQYF.

The DNA for the CDR3 is TGTGCCAGCAGTCCCTACAGGGGCGACCACAGCAATCAGCCCCAGCATTTT. Residues: CASSPYRGDHSNQPQHF. The chain couples TRBV6-2 or TRBV6-3 to TRBJ1-5; TRBD1 matches 7 bases. Germline V gene sequence: CDR1 MNHEY, CDR2 SVGEGT. The CDR3 covers 17 residues. V trimming: 5 bases; J trimming: 1 base; junction bases outside the gene matches: 11.

J is TRBJ2-5 and V is TRBV15; unclear D gene. CDR3 length: 12 amino acids. V lost 5 bases, J lost 7 bases, and 11 bases lay in between. The germline V gene has CDR1 LNHNV and CDR2 YYDKDF (reference sequence). The CDR3 protein is CATSLKPGTQYF. Here the CDR3 DNA reads TGTGCCACCAGCCTTAAACCGGGGACCCAGTACTTC. Full variable domain (rest looked up from reference TRBV15 and TRBJ2-5): DAMVIQNPRYQVTQFGKPVTLSCSQTLNHNVMYWYQQKSSQAPKLLFHYYDKDFNNEADTPDNFQSRRPNTSFCFLDIRSPGLGDTAMYLCATSLKPGTQYFGPGTRLLVL.

This rearrangement joins TRBV7-9 to TRBJ1-1, with 9 bases aligning to TRBD1. Germline V lookup: CDR1 SEHNR, CDR2 FQNEAQ (reference sequence). V lost 3 bases, J lost 6 bases, and 14 bases stayed unmatched. This CDR3 region has 17 residues. CDR3 nucleotide sequence: TGTGCCAGCAGCTTTAAAGGGACAGGGATCCGAGCCGCTGAAGCTTTCTTT. Protein product: CASSFKGTGIRAAEAFF.

The genes are TRBV27 and TRBJ2-7; TRBD2 matches 10 bases. This CDR3 contains 19 residues. Looked up from germline, CDR1 is MNHEY and CDR2 is SMNVEV (reference sequence). V lost 1 base to trimming and J lost 5 bases; unmatched junction nucleotides: 17. The CDR3 spells CASSLLKSGGLAAGHEQYF. Here the CDR3 DNA reads TGTGCCAGCAGTTTATTAAAATCGGGTGGACTAGCGGCTGGGCACGAGCAGTACTTC.

V usage is TRBV9 and J usage is TRBJ2-7; 8 bases align to TRBD2. The ends lost 0 bases at V and 3 bases at J; junction bases unmatched: 5. Germline V CDR1 and CDR2: SGDLS, YYNGEE. This CDR3 spans 15 amino acids. Written as DNA, the CDR3 is TGTGCCAGCAGCGTAGGGCGGGAGGCCCTCTACGAGCAGTACTTC. Translated, it gives CASSVGREALYEQYF.